This T cell receptor beta chain is from a study of CD8+CD57+ T cells in acquired aplastic anemia. Genomic DNA, serving as template, underwent TCR beta VDJ and CDR3 profiling. TCRdb redid the calling of the reads with MiXCR, one entry per CDR3 protein. The sample yields 150,000 to 200,000 distinct CDR3 sequences, around 48% seen once. Selection for sequencing was limited to patients who had shown CD8+CD57+ cell expansion by flow cytometry. V lost 0 bases, J lost 5 bases, and 6 bases stayed unmatched. The CDR3 length is 15 residues. Germline CDR1 and CDR2: SNHLY and FYNNEI. The specimen was sorted CD4+, CD8+, or CD8+CD57+ T cells (not recorded which) from PBMCs. This TCR was recovered from a human donor with aplastic anemia. This chain connects TRBV2 to TRBJ2-7, with 8 bases that match TRBD2. Here the CDR3 DNA reads TGTGCCAGCAGTGAAGCGGTCGGGAGGGAGGACGAGCAGTACTTC. Encoded protein: CASSEAVGREDEQYF.